This T cell receptor beta chain was found in a study of molecular identifiers for immune sequencing clone quantification. TCRdb itself ran the PCR reads through MiXCR, one entry per CDR3 protein. The sample has approximately 320,000 distinct CDR3 sequences; 24% are singletons. This clonotype was counted a few times. This TCR derives from a human donor in good health. Some libraries in this study had Jurkat cell RNA spiked in. The sample comprised naive CD8+ T cells from blood, with Jurkat cell RNA spiked in. Subset indicated: FACS-sorted CD8+CD4-CCR7+CD45RA+ naive T cells.

The CDR3: CSARVLAGNYEQYF. DNA for the CDR3: TGCAGTGCTAGGGTACTAGCGGGAAACTACGAGCAGTACTTC. The chain carries TRBV20-1 and TRBJ2-7; 10 bases are shared with TRBD2. The germline V gene encodes CDR1 DFQATT and CDR2 SNEGSKA (reference sequence). The CDR3 covers 14 residues. J lost 3 bases, V lost 3 bases, and 5 bases had no gene match.